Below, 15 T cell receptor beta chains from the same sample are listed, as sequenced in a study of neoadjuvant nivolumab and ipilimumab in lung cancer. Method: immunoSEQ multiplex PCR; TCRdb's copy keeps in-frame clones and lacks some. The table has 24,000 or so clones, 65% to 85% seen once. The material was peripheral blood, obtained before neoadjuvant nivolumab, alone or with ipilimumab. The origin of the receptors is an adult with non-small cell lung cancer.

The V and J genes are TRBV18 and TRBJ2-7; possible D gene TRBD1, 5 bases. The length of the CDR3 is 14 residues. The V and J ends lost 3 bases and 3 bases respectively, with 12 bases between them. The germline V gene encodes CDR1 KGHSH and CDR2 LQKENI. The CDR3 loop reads CASSPGHADYEQYF. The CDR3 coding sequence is TGTGCCAGCTCACCGGGGCACGCTGACTACGAGCAGTACTTC.

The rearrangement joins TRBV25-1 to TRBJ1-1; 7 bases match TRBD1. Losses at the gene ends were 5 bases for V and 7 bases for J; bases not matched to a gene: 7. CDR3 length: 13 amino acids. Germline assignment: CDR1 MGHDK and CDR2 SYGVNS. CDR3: CASSLQGRFEAFF. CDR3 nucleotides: TGTGCCAGCAGTCTACAGGGGAGGTTTGAAGCTTTCTTT.

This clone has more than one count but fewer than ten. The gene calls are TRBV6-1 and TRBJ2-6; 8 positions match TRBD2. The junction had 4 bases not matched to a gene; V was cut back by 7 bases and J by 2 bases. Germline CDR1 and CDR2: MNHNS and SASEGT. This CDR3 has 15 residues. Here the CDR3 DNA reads TGTGCCAGCACCCTCGGGGGGGCTGGGGCCAACGTCCTGACTTTC. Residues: CASTLGGAGANVLTF.

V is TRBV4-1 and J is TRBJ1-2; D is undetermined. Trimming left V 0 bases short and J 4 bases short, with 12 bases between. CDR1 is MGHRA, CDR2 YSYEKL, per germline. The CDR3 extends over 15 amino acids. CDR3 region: CASSQDASIAYGYTF. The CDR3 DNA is TGCGCCAGCAGCCAAGATGCCTCGATCGCCTATGGCTACACCTTC.

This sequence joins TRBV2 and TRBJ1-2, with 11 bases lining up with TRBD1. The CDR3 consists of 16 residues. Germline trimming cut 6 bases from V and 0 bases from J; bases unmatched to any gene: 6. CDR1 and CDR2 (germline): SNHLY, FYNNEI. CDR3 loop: CASRADRGLSNYGYTF. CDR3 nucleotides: TGTGCCAGCAGGGCGGACAGGGGGCTTTCTAACTATGGCTACACCTTC. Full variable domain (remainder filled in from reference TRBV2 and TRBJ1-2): EPEVTQTPSHQVTQMGQEVILRCVPISNHLYFYWYRQILGQKVEFLVSFYNNEISEKSEIFDDQFSVERPDGSNFTLKIRSTKLEDSAMYFCASRADRGLSNYGYTFGSGTRLTVV.

The CDR3 nucleotides read TGTGCCAGCTCACCGGGACAGGGACAAATCACTGAAGCTTTCTTT. As protein: CASSPGQGQITEAFF. V usage is TRBV18 and J usage is TRBJ1-1; 9 bases align to TRBD1. The J segment lost 4 bases and the V segment lost 3 bases, leaving 6 bases of the junction unmatched. The CDR3 is made up of 15 amino acids. The germline gives CDR1 KGHSH, CDR2 LQKENI.

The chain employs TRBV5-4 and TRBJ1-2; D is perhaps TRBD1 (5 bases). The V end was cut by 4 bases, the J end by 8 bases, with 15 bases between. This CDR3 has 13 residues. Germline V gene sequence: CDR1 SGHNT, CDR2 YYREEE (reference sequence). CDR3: CASSPGQGGGYTF. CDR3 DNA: TGTGCCAGCAGCCCGGGGCAGGGTGGAGGCTACACCTTC.

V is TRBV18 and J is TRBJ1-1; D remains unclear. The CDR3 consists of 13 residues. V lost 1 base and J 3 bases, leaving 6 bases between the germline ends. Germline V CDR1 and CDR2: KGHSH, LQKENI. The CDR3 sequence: CASSPLQDTEAFF. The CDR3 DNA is TGTGCCAGCTCACCACTCCAGGACACTGAAGCTTTCTTT.

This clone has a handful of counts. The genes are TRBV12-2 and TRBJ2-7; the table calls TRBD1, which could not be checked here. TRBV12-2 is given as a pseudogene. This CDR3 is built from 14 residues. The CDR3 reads CASSMTGSGQEQYF. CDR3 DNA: TGTGCCAGCAGCATGACAGGTTCTGGGCAAGAGCAGTACTTC.

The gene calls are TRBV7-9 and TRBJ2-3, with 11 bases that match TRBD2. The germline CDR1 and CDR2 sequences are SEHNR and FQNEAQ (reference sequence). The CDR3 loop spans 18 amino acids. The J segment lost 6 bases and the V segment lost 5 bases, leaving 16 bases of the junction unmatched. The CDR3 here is CASSLSGGAALGKDTQYF. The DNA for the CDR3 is TGTGCCAGCAGCCTTAGCGGGGGGGCCGCCCTAGGAAAGGATACGCAGTATTTT.

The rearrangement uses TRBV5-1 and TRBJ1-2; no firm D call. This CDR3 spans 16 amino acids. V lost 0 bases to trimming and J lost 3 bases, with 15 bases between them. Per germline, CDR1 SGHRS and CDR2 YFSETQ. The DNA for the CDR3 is TGCGCCAGCAGCTTGGACCTAAGTCGGACGCACTATGGCTACACCTTC. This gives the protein CASSLDLSRTHYGYTF.

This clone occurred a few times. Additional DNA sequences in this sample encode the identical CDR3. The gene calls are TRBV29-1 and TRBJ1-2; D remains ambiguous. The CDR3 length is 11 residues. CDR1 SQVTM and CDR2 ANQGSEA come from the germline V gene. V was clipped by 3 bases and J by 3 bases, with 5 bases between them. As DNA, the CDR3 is TGCAGCGTTGAGCGGGACTATGGCTACACCTTC. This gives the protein CSVERDYGYTF.

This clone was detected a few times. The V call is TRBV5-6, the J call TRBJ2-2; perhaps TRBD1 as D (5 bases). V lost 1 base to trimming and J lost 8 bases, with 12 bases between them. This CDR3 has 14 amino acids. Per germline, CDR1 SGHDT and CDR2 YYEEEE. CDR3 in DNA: TGTGCCAGCAGCTTGTTGGGGCCTTCGGGGGAGCTGTTTTTT. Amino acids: CASSLLGPSGELFF.

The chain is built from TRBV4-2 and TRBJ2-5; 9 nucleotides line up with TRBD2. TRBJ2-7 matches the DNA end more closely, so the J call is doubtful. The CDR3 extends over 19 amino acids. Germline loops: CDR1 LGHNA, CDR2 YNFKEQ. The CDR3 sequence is CASSQESASGATEFYEQYF. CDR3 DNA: TGTGCCAGCAGCCAAGAATCGGCTAGCGGGGCAACCGAATTCTACGAGCAGTACTTC.

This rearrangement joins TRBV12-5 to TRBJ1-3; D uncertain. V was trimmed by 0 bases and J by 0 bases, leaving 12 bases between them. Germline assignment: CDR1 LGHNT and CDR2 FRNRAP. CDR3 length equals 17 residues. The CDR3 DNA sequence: TGTGCTAGTGGTTTGGTACGGGGTTCCCTCTCTGGAAACACCATATATTTT. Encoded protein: CASGLVRGSLSGNTIYF. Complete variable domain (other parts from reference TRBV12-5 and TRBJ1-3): DARVTQTPRHKVTEMGQEVTMRCQPILGHNTVFWYRQTMMQGLELLAYFRNRAPLDDSGMPKDRFSAEMPDATLATLKIQPSEPRDSAVYFCASGLVRGSLSGNTIYFGEGSWLTVV.